The 28 T cell receptor beta chains below come from one sample, sequenced in a study of cytomegalovirus exposure and HLA in healthy donors (dated by TCRdb to 2017 to 2019). Libraries were constructed by the immunoSEQ multiplex PCR assay. The multiplex PCR relied on a mix of 60 forward primers for TCR Vbeta segments and 13 reverse primers for TCR Jbeta segments. Held by TCRdb, this immuneACCESS table contains in-frame sequences only and omits some clones. Under half of the omission traces to an unresolved V gene where checked; the cause of the rest is unknown. The sample contains approximately 140,000 clones, 77% of them found a single time. The top ten hold 4% to 6% of the sample. What was sequenced was PBMCs. Source of these receptors: a woman between 45 and 65 years old in good health and CMV-seronegative.

The chain combines TRBV6-6 with TRBJ2-7; D possibly corresponds to TRBD1 (5 bases). CDR1 is MNHNY and CDR2 is SVGAGI in the germline V gene (reference sequence). V was trimmed by 5 bases and J by 3 bases, leaving 20 bases between them. The CDR3 runs to 16 residues. This chain's CDR3 is CASSNYLPRQIYEQYF. The CDR3 DNA reads TGTGCCAGCAGTAACTACCTTCCCCGACAGATCTACGAGCAGTACTTC.

The gene calls are TRBV2 and TRBJ2-7, with TRBD1 as a possible D gene (6 bases). The V end was cut by 7 bases, the J end by 7 bases, with 17 bases between. Germline V gene sequence: CDR1 SNHLY, CDR2 FYNNEI. The length of the CDR3 is 13 residues. CDR3 sequence (DNA): TGTGCCAGCAAGGGGGTTTCTTTTGGTGAGCAGTACTTC. The encoded protein is CASKGVSFGEQYF.

The rearrangement uses TRBV5-1 and TRBJ2-2; 12 nucleotides agree with TRBD2. The CDR3 extends over 16 amino acids. J was trimmed by 3 bases and V by 3 bases; bases with no gene match: 3. The V gene's germline CDR1 is SGHRS and CDR2 YFSETQ. CDR3 DNA sequence: TGCGCCAGCAGCTCCCTAGCGGGGGGGGACACCGGGGAGCTGTTTTTT. It translates to CASSSLAGGDTGELFF.

V gene TRBV19 combines with J gene TRBJ1-6, with D perhaps TRBD1 (6 bases). CDR3 length: 13 amino acids. The V gene's germline CDR1 is LNHDA and CDR2 SQIVND (reference sequence). V was shortened by 9 bases and J by 4 bases, with 10 bases between the two germline ends. The chain's CDR3 is CASLGGYNSPLHF. CDR3 coding DNA: TGTGCCAGCTTAGGGGGTTATAATTCACCCCTCCACTTT.

Here the CDR3 DNA reads TGTGCCAGCAGCGAGGGAGGAAACACCATATATTTT. Amino acid sequence: CASSEGGNTIYF. This chain connects TRBV6-6 to TRBJ1-3, with D unresolved. The CDR3 contains 12 residues. V was trimmed by 6 bases and J by 4 bases, leaving 7 bases between them. In germline, CDR1 is MNHNY, CDR2 SVGAGI (reference sequence).

The CDR3 DNA follows: TGTGCCAGCTCACCAATACAGGGTTCCGGGGCCAACGTCCTGACTTTC. Its translation: CASSPIQGSGANVLTF. The genes are TRBV18 and TRBJ2-6, with D possibly TRBD1 on 6 matching bases. This CDR3 comprises 16 residues. Deletions cut 2 bases from V and 4 bases from J, with 12 bases between. Germline CDR1 is KGHSH and CDR2 is LQKENI.

The chain has TRBV2 and TRBJ1-5, with unresolved D. Per the germline V gene, CDR1 is SNHLY and CDR2 is FYNNEI. Trimming stripped 1 base from V and 4 bases from J, with 8 bases between. The CDR3 consists of 14 residues. The CDR3 coding sequence is TGTGCCAGCAGTGAAGAAAGCGAAAATCAGCCCCAGCATTTT. The encoded protein is CASSEESENQPQHF.

This clone was seen a handful of times. V usage is TRBV7-8 and J usage is TRBJ2-3, with D possibly matching TRBD2 (6 bases). The ends were cut back, 2 bases at V and 4 bases at J, with 13 bases in the middle. Germline V lookup: CDR1 SGHVS, CDR2 FQNEAQ. This CDR3 contains 15 residues. In DNA form, the CDR3 reads TGTGCCAGCAGCTTATCGCGGGGAAGGCCAGATACGCAGTATTTT. This codes for CASSLSRGRPDTQYF.

The rearrangement links TRBV30 to TRBJ2-2, with a possible D match to TRBD2 (6 bases). The germline CDR1 and CDR2 sequences are GTSNPN and SVGIG (reference sequence). CDR3 length: 16 amino acids. The germline V and J ends were trimmed by 8 bases and 5 bases, with 24 bases remaining between them. CDR3 bases: TGTGCCACTTTATTTAAGGAGGGGCGGATAACCGGGGAGCTGTTTTTT. Encoded protein: CATLFKEGRITGELFF.

In its sample, this clone was seen a few times. The rearrangement links TRBV27 to TRBJ2-5, with D possibly TRBD2 on 6 matching bases. V was trimmed by 2 bases and J by 9 bases, leaving 16 bases between them. In germline, CDR1 is MNHEY, CDR2 SMNVEV (reference sequence). CDR3 size: 14 residues. Written as DNA, the CDR3 is TGTGCCAGCAGTTTACAGAGTGCTGGAGGGGCCCAGTACTTC. This sequence encodes CASSLQSAGGAQYF.

The genes are TRBV5-4 and TRBJ2-1; TRBD1 matches 7 bases. This CDR3 spans 15 amino acids. Per the germline V gene, CDR1 is SGHNT and CDR2 is YYREEE (reference sequence). The V segment lost 4 bases and the J segment 10 bases; nucleotides outside the gene matches: 14. The CDR3 DNA reads as TGTGCCAGCAGCCAAACACAGGGGATCCTTATGGAGCAGTTCTTC. Translation gives CASSQTQGILMEQFF.

The J gene is TRBJ1-2, the V gene TRBV7-6, with D unclear. The germline gives CDR1 SGHVS, CDR2 FNYEAQ. The CDR3 consists of 17 residues. V lost 2 bases and J 4 bases, leaving 20 bases between the germline ends. The CDR3 here is CASSLFAEGRLSYGYTF. CDR3 coding DNA: TGTGCCAGCAGCTTATTCGCGGAGGGTCGACTTAGCTATGGCTACACCTTC. The full variable domain, in which reference TRBV7-6 and TRBJ1-2 provide the parts outside the CDR3, is GAGVSQSPRYKVTKRGQDVALRCDPISGHVSLYWYRQALGQGPEFLTYFNYEAQQDKSGLPNDRFSAERPEGSISTLTIQRTEQRDSAMYRCASSLFAEGRLSYGYTFGSGTRLTVV.

The V gene is TRBV27, the J gene TRBJ1-2; D possibly corresponds to TRBD1 (6 bases). CDR1 is MNHEY, CDR2 SMNVEV, per germline (reference sequence). The CDR3 consists of 14 residues. Trimming removed 5 bases from V and 2 bases from J, with 12 bases in between. The CDR3 DNA reads as TGTGCCAGCAGTACCGCAGGGGTCAACTATGGCTACACCTTC. Translation: CASSTAGVNYGYTF.

In this sample, this clone turned up once. The chain couples TRBV18 to TRBJ1-1; D is undetermined. Germline V CDR1 and CDR2: KGHSH, LQKENI. The CDR3 sequence is 14 residues long. V shed 6 bases and J shed 1 base, with 12 bases lying between them. CDR3 DNA sequence: TGTGCCAGCTCGCGCCTCGCCGGGAACACTGAAGCTTTCTTT. Residues: CASSRLAGNTEAFF.

The J gene is TRBJ1-2, the V gene TRBV10-3; D perhaps matches TRBD1 (6 bases). There are 14 residues in the CDR3. Trimming removed 6 bases at V and 7 bases at J, with 18 bases between. Germline assignment: CDR1 ENHRY and CDR2 SYGVKD. The CDR3 here is CAISRAGANLGYTF. As DNA, the CDR3 is TGTGCCATCAGCCGGGCGGGGGCAAATCTTGGCTACACCTTC.

V and J are TRBV7-9 and TRBJ2-6; D is ambiguous. V lost 0 bases and J 13 bases, leaving 10 bases between the germline ends. The CDR3 has 13 amino acids. Germline assignment: CDR1 SEHNR and CDR2 FQNEAQ (reference sequence). CDR3 amino acids: CASSLAASRVLTF. The CDR3 bases are TGTGCCAGCAGCTTAGCCGCATCTAGGGTCCTGACTTTC.

The chain uses TRBV25-1 and TRBJ1-1, with a tentative D call TRBD1 (5 bases). In germline, CDR1 is MGHDK, CDR2 SYGVNS. This CDR3 region has 14 residues. Trimming removed 4 bases from V and 6 bases from J, with 15 bases in between. The CDR3 loop is CASSVPGMGPEAFF. CDR3 sequence (DNA): TGTGCCAGCAGTGTTCCAGGGATGGGGCCTGAAGCTTTCTTT.

This clone was seen only once. The rearrangement links TRBV7-8 to TRBJ2-5; TRBD2 aligns across 12 bases. With V trimmed by 1 base and J by 5 bases, 5 bases remained unmatched. This CDR3 has 16 amino acids. Germline V gene lookup returns CDR1 SGHVS and CDR2 FQNEAQ. CDR3 protein: CASSLVPSGGVETQYF. The CDR3 DNA reads as TGTGCCAGCAGCTTAGTTCCTAGCGGGGGGGTGGAGACCCAGTACTTC.

The chain links TRBV27 to TRBJ2-3; D uncertain. V lost 1 base to trimming and J lost 6 bases, with 8 bases between them. Germline V lookup: CDR1 MNHEY, CDR2 SMNVEV (reference sequence). This CDR3 has 13 residues. The CDR3 loop is CASSLWFGDTQYF. As DNA, the CDR3 is TGTGCCAGCAGTTTATGGTTCGGGGATACGCAGTATTTT.

The chain employs TRBV29-1 and TRBJ1-5; D possibly corresponds to TRBD1 (5 bases). The ends were cut back, 0 bases at V and 9 bases at J, with 12 bases in the middle. The germline V gene has CDR1 SQVTM and CDR2 ANQGSEA. The CDR3 length is 13 residues. The CDR3 DNA is TGCAGCGTTGAAGAAGGAGGGGATCGGCCCCAGCATTTT. It codes for CSVEEGGDRPQHF. The full variable domain, in which reference TRBV29-1 and TRBJ1-5 provide the parts outside the CDR3, is SAVISQKPSRDICQRGTSLTIQCQVDSQVTMMFWYRQQPGQSLTLIATANQGSEATYESGFVIDKFPISRPNLTFSTLTVSNMSPEDSSIYLCSVEEGGDRPQHFGDGTRLSIL.

The chain carries TRBV6-6 and TRBJ1-6, with D possibly matching TRBD1 (6 bases). Trimming stripped 6 bases from V and 9 bases from J, with 15 bases between. The germline V gene has CDR1 MNHNY and CDR2 SVGAGI (reference sequence). The CDR3 has 14 amino acids. This CDR3 reads CASRYRDLGSPLHF. CDR3 nucleotide sequence: TGTGCCAGCAGGTACAGGGACTTGGGTTCACCCCTCCACTTT.

The CDR3 DNA is TGTGCCAGCAGTGCTAGCTCCACAGATACGCAGTATTTT. Protein: CASSASSTDTQYF. The chain joins TRBV2 to TRBJ2-3; D possibly corresponds to TRBD2 (5 bases). The CDR3 is 13 residues long. CDR1 and CDR2 from the germline V gene are SNHLY and FYNNEI. Trimming left V 4 bases short and J 2 bases short, with 7 bases between.

The chain is built from TRBV20-1 and TRBJ2-1; no definite D call. Germline V gene lookup returns CDR1 DFQATT and CDR2 SNEGSKA (reference sequence). With 4 bases removed from V and 11 bases from J, the gap between germline ends came to 12 bases. The CDR3 has 11 amino acids. The CDR3, as DNA: TGCAGTGCTATAGACGGTAAAAAGCAGTTCTTC. Translation gives CSAIDGKKQFF.

This chain joins TRBV6-1 and TRBJ2-3, with 7 bases identical to TRBD1. Looked up from germline, CDR1 is MNHNS and CDR2 is SASEGT. The CDR3 runs 15 residues. Losses at the gene ends were 6 bases for V and 5 bases for J; bases not matched to a gene: 11. The CDR3 region has the DNA TGTGCCAGCAGGGAAAAGAACAGGGGCTTAGATACGCAGTATTTT. Its protein product is CASREKNRGLDTQYF.

This rearrangement joins TRBV11-2 to TRBJ2-7; 7 bases match TRBD1. Germline assignment: CDR1 SGHAT and CDR2 FQNNGV. V dropped 4 bases and J dropped 2; count of bases not matched to a gene: 8. The CDR3 sequence is 15 residues long. The CDR3 nucleotides read TGTGCCAGCAGCTCTCGACAGGGACCCCCCTACGAGCAGTACTTC. Amino acid sequence: CASSSRQGPPYEQYF.

The CDR3 DNA reads TGTGCCAGCAGATCAATCGACAGGGGAGATGGCTACACCTTC. As protein: CASRSIDRGDGYTF. V usage is TRBV6-5 and J usage is TRBJ1-2; 8 bases map to TRBD1. This CDR3 region has 14 residues. V shed 6 bases, J shed 6 bases, and the junction held 9 bases outside the gene matches. CDR1 is MNHEY, CDR2 SVGAGI, per germline.

This clone has a handful of counts. The chain recombines TRBV13 with TRBJ2-3, with 12 bases aligning to TRBD2. Germline CDR1 PRHDT, CDR2 FYEKMQ (reference sequence). V gave up 5 bases and J gave up 4 bases; unmatched junction bases: 7. The CDR3 totals 16 residues. The CDR3 loop is CASSPSSGGASDTQYF. DNA for the CDR3: TGTGCCAGCAGCCCCTCTAGCGGGGGGGCGTCAGATACGCAGTATTTT. Variable domain in full (rest from reference TRBV13 and TRBJ2-3): AAGVIQSPRHLIKEKRETATLKCYPIPRHDTVYWYQQGPGQDPQFLISFYEKMQSDKGSIPDRFSAQQFSDYHSELNMSSLELGDSALYFCASSPSSGGASDTQYFGPGTRLTVL.

On this clone itself: The junction departs from the called germline gene at one end, perhaps through a read error. The chain joins TRBV30 to TRBJ2-1; the match to TRBD2 covers 10 bases. Germline lookup yields CDR1 GTSNPN and CDR2 SVGIG (reference sequence). CDR3 length equals 12 residues. The CDR3 nucleotides read TGTGCCTGGAGTCCTGTACCAGCGGGGGGGATCTTC. Residues: CAWSPVPAGGIF.